This TCR beta chain was sequenced in a study of T cell responses to AZD1222 COVID-19 vaccine. On the study more broadly: Both about-4-week and about-12-week second-dose recipients were combined. General study findings and limits: It was only a handful of AZD1222 recipients who were seropositive at baseline. Increases in Spike-specific TCR breadth and depth were seen after two AZD1222 doses. Reportedly, nearly half the spike-specific TCRs target unmutated variant regions.

On this clone itself: Its cognate antigen is unknown.

Some clones are missing from TCRdb's copy, which holds only in-frame ones; the method was immunoSEQ multiplex PCR. The table lists 150,000 to 200,000 clones, approximately 92% of them singletons, with approximately 1.4% in the top ten. Losses at the gene ends were 3 bases for V and 6 bases for J; bases not matched to a gene: 7. Germline CDR1 KGHSH, CDR2 LQKENI. There are 15 residues in the CDR3. This chain uses TRBV18 with TRBJ2-1; 8 bases agree with TRBD1. The TCR originated in an adult in good health. The specimen comprised peripheral blood, sampled on day 0 of AZD1222 vaccination. The CDR3: CASSPGQGSSNEQFF. CDR3 DNA sequence: TGTGCCAGCTCACCCGGACAGGGAAGCTCCAATGAGCAGTTCTTC.